This T cell receptor (beta chain) was retrieved from a study of human T cells and chemical hapten exposure. In the study overall: During the roughly 26-week study period, patients had diphenylcyclopropenone applied to the scalp every week.

Overall study results and limits: Counts of TCRs expanded at PT1 correlated positively with patch test score.

This sample's time point: patch test 1, 2 weeks after DPC sensitization. The treatment denotes: therapeutic diphenylcyclopropenone sensitization with weekly scalp DPC. Every patch test was put on after a blood sample was taken. The length of the CDR3 is 13 residues. Trimming cost V 3 bases and J 6 bases, with 11 bases left between them. Germline values: CDR1 SGHTA, CDR2 FQGNSA. This clonotype appeared once. Antigen specificity is unknown. Unique molecular identifiers were affixed to discrete cDNA molecules within the library. TCRdb re-derived calls from the RACE reads in MiXCR, one entry per CDR3 protein. The sample includes 150,000 to 200,000 distinct CDR3 sequences, 20% to 25% of them seen just once.

The origin of this receptor is a woman aged 50 to 60 with alopecia areata. Some clones in this sample may be carry-over from other donors' samples. The specimen comprised whole blood, sampled in connection with sensitization to the hapten diphenylcyclopropenone (DPC). The J gene is TRBJ1-1, the V gene TRBV7-2, with D unclear. CDR3 DNA: TGTGCCAGCAGCTTTACTGGGGTCTCTGAAGCTTTCTTT. Its protein is CASSFTGVSEAFF. The complete variable domain, with remaining parts taken from reference TRBV7-2 and TRBJ1-1, reads GAGVSQSPSNKVTEKGKDVELRCDPISGHTALYWYRQSLGQGLEFLIYFQGNSAPDKSGLPSDRFSAERTGGSVSTLTIQRTQQEDSAVYLCASSFTGVSEAFFGQGTRLTVV.